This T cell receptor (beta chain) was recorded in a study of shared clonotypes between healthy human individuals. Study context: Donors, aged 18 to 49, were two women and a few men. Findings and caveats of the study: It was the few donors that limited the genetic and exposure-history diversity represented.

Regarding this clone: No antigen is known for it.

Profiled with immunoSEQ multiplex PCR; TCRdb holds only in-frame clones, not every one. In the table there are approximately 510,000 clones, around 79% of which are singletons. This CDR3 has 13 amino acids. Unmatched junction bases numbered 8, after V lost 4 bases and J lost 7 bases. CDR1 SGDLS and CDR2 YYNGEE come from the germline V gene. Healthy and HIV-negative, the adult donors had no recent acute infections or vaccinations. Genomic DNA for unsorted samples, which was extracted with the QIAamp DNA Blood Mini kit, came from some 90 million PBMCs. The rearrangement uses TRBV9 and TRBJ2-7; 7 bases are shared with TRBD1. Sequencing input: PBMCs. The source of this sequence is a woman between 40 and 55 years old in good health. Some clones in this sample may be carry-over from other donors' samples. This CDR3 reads CASSPRQGYEQYF. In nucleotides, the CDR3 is TGTGCCAGCAGCCCCCGACAGGGTTATGAGCAGTACTTC.